These 18 T cell receptor beta chains came from one sample sequenced in a study of blood T cells in healthy people across ages. A J-beta primer mix and a sample-barcoded 5' primer were used in a second PCR of about 7 to 12 cycles. TCRdb re-analysed the 5' RACE reads in MiXCR, keeping a single row per CDR3 protein. The table includes approximately 1.5 million distinct CDR3 sequences, about 42% detected once. Material for sequencing was blood. The source of these receptors is a woman aged 18-30 years in good health.

The chain employs TRBV19 and TRBJ2-1; 7 nucleotides line up with TRBD2. In germline, CDR1 is LNHDA, CDR2 SQIVND (reference sequence). CDR3 length: 13 residues. J gave up 5 bases and V 7 bases, and 5 bases lay outside the gene matches. The CDR3 protein is CASTSGGDNEQFF. The CDR3 nucleotides read TGTGCCAGTACCTCGGGGGGAGACAATGAGCAGTTCTTC. The entire variable domain, with the rest obtained from reference TRBV19 and TRBJ2-1, is as follows: DGGITQSPKYLFRKEGQNVTLSCEQNLNHDAMYWYRQDPGQGLRLIYYSQIVNDFQKGDIAEGYSVSREKKESFPLTVTSAQKNPTAFYLCASTSGGDNEQFFGPGTRLTVL.

This clonotype was observed a handful of times. V and J are TRBV4-1 and TRBJ2-1; a possible D gene is TRBD1 (6 bases). V lost 2 bases and J lost 11, with 10 bases in between. Germline loops: CDR1 MGHRA, CDR2 YSYEKL. CDR3 size: 12 residues. The CDR3 DNA sequence: TGCGCCAGCAGCCAATTTGGACAGCAGCAGTTCTTC. Amino acids: CASSQFGQQQFF.

Points on this clonotype: One junction end disagrees with the germline gene, perhaps due to a read error. The rearrangement uses TRBV29-1 and TRBJ1-2; D remains unclear. There are 11 residues in the CDR3. The germline gives CDR1 SQVTM, CDR2 ANQGSEA. CDR3 coding DNA: TGTAGCGGTGAAAGGCTGGGGGGCTACACCTTC. Protein: CSGERLGGYTF.

The chain has TRBV30 and TRBJ2-7; either TRBD1 or TRBD2 may fit D (5 bases each). Trimming stripped 0 bases from V and 0 bases from J, with 9 bases between. The germline gives CDR1 GTSNPN, CDR2 SVGIG (reference sequence). The CDR3 spans 14 residues. The CDR3 nucleotides read TGTGCCTGGAGTGTACCTGGGGGCTCCTACGAGCAGTACTTC. It translates to CAWSVPGGSYEQYF.

The sample holds a few counts of this clonotype. The CDR3 here is CASSAGGMGNEQFF. For the CDR3, the DNA is TGTGCCAGCAGCGCCGGTGGAATGGGCAATGAGCAGTTCTTC. The V gene is TRBV9, the J gene TRBJ2-1; D gene uncertain. Germline V gives CDR1 SGDLS, CDR2 YYNGEE. There are 14 residues in the CDR3. Trimming cost V 3 bases and J 6 bases, with 13 bases left between them.

With respect to this clonotype: An end of the junction does not agree with germline; a read error may underlie this. The DNA of the CDR3 is TGTGCTAGCAGCTTGGGGGGGACCGCGGGAGATACGCAGTATTTT. This codes for CASSLGGTAGDTQYF. This chain joins TRBV7-7 and TRBJ2-3; 7 bases are a match to TRBD2. Germline-derived CDR1 and CDR2 are SSHAT and FNYEAQ (reference sequence). The CDR3 covers 15 residues. The entire variable domain, with the rest obtained from reference TRBV7-7 and TRBJ2-3, is as follows: GAGVSQSPRYKVTKRGQDVTLRCDPISSHATLYWYQQALGQGPEFLTYFNYEAQPDKSGLPSDRFSAERPEGSISTLTIQRTEQRDSAMYRCASSLGGTAGDTQYFGPGTRLTVL.

This sequence joins TRBV12-3 or TRBV12-4 and TRBJ1-4; D perhaps matches TRBD1 (5 bases). Trimming took off 5 bases at V and 5 bases at J, with 15 bases between the two ends. CDR3 length: 15 residues. The CDR3 bases are TGTGCCAGCAGTCCGTACGGGGGTACAAATGAAAAACTGTTTTTT. As protein: CASSPYGGTNEKLFF.

The chain couples TRBV7-2 to TRBJ2-1; 8 bases fit TRBD1. CDR3 length equals 16 residues. Germline V gene lookup returns CDR1 SGHTA and CDR2 FQGNSA. V lost 4 bases to trimming and J lost 5 bases; unmatched junction nucleotides: 10. CDR3 DNA sequence: TGTGCCAGCAGCTATCGGACAGGGAACCGGGACAATGAGCAGTTCTTC. This sequence encodes CASSYRTGNRDNEQFF.

The chain uses TRBV4-2 and TRBJ1-2; tentatively, D is TRBD1 (5 bases). The CDR3 is 16 amino acids. Trimming took off 0 bases at V and 8 bases at J, with 19 bases between the two ends. Germline values: CDR1 LGHNA, CDR2 YNFKEQ. The CDR3 sequence is CASSQDWAPGPKGYTF. CDR3 in DNA: TGTGCCAGCAGCCAAGATTGGGCGCCGGGACCAAAGGGCTACACCTTC.

This chain connects TRBV5-1 to TRBJ1-1; D is possibly TRBD1 (6 bases). This CDR3 region has 15 residues. Germline values: CDR1 SGHRS, CDR2 YFSETQ. V dropped 1 base and J dropped 1 base, with 11 bases sitting between them. CDR3 coding DNA: TGCGCCAGCAGCTTGCAGGGGCGGTCGAACACTGAAGCTTTCTTT. Its protein is CASSLQGRSNTEAFF.

The chain is built from TRBV20-1 and TRBJ2-7; 12 nucleotides line up with TRBD2. CDR3 length equals 14 residues. Germline V gives CDR1 DFQATT, CDR2 SNEGSKA (reference sequence). The trim removed 6 bases at V and 2 bases at J, leaving 5 bases unmatched. This CDR3 is CSARTSGATYEQYF. The CDR3 coding sequence is TGCAGTGCACGGACTAGCGGGGCGACCTACGAGCAGTACTTC.

In this sample, this clonotype turned up once. The chain recombines TRBV20-1 with TRBJ1-3; no firm D call. The CDR3 is made up of 16 amino acids. The V end lost 0 bases, the J end lost 4 bases, and 16 bases lay between the germline ends. From germline, CDR1 is DFQATT and CDR2 SNEGSKA (reference sequence). Written as DNA, the CDR3 is TGCAGTGCTAGAGAAAATTTTGGCCGCCCGGGAAACACCATATATTTT. It specifies CSARENFGRPGNTIYF.

This chain links TRBV30 with TRBJ2-1; 7 positions agree with TRBD2. The CDR3 is made up of 13 amino acids. V dropped 5 bases and J dropped 0; count of bases not matched to a gene: 1. In germline, CDR1 is GTSNPN, CDR2 SVGIG (reference sequence). The CDR3 here is CAWSGGSYNEQFF. In nucleotides, the CDR3 is TGTGCCTGGTCGGGAGGCTCCTACAATGAGCAGTTCTTC.

Notes on this clonotype: Mismatch with germline at one junction end may stem from a read error. V usage is TRBV5-1 and J usage is TRBJ2-5, with 9 bases fitting TRBD2. The CDR3 loop spans 15 amino acids. CDR1 and CDR2 from the germline V gene are SGHRS and YFSETQ. The CDR3 DNA sequence: TGCGCCAGCAGCCGGACTAGCGTCCTCCAAGAAACCCAGTACTTC. Amino acid sequence: CASSRTSVLQETQYF.

This chain connects TRBV28 to TRBJ2-3; D is undetermined. The ends were cut back, 6 bases at V and 3 bases at J, with 10 bases in the middle. The CDR3 is made up of 13 amino acids. CDR1 and CDR2 (germline): MDHEN, SYDVKM. CDR3 protein: CASSHTATDTQYF. The CDR3, as DNA: TGTGCCAGCAGCCATACAGCAACAGATACGCAGTATTTT.

This clonotype turned up a few times. V and J are TRBV4-1 and TRBJ2-5; D is uncertain. The V and J ends lost 1 base and 1 base respectively, with 7 bases between them. The CDR3 is 14 amino acids. CDR1 and CDR2 from the germline V gene are MGHRA and YSYEKL. Here the CDR3 reads CASSQVALQETQYF. The CDR3 DNA follows: TGCGCCAGCAGCCAAGTCGCACTCCAAGAGACCCAGTACTTC.

V is TRBV5-1 and J is TRBJ2-7; 7 bases map to TRBD1. Germline loops: CDR1 SGHRS, CDR2 YFSETQ. The length of the CDR3 is 15 residues. J was trimmed by 2 bases and V by 5 bases; bases with no gene match: 10. The CDR3 reads CASSRTGDRAYEQYF. The CDR3 bases are TGCGCCAGCAGTCGTACAGGGGATCGGGCCTACGAGCAGTACTTC.

This chain connects TRBV12-3 or TRBV12-4 to TRBJ2-7; D not certain. The CDR3 is 16 amino acids. Trimming cost V 3 bases and J 2 bases, with 17 bases left between them. The CDR3, as DNA: TGTGCCAGCAGTTTTGGCCCCCATAACCGGGCCTACGAGCAGTACTTC. Amino acids: CASSFGPHNRAYEQYF.